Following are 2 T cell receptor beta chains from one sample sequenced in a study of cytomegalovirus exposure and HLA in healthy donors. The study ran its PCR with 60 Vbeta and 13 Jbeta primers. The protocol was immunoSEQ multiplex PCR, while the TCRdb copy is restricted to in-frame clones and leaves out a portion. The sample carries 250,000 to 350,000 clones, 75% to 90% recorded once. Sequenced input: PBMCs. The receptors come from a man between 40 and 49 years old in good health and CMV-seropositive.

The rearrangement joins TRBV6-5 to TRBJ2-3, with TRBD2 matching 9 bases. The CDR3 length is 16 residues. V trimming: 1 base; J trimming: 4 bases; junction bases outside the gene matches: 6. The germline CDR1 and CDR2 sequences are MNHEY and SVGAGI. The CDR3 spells CASSYWAGGEADTQYF. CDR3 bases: TGTGCCAGCAGTTACTGGGCGGGAGGGGAAGCAGATACGCAGTATTTT.

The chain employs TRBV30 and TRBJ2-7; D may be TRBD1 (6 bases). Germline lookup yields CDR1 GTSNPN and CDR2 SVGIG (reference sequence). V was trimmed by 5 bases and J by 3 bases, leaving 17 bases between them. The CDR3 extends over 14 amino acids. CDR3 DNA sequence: TGTGCCTGGGGGTACAGGGTTTTTGTCTACGAGCAGTACTTC. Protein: CAWGYRVFVYEQYF.